This TCR beta chain derives from a study of blood T cell repertoires in COVID-19. Study background: Whether acute or convalescent, the COVID-19 samples came from the United States, Italy and Spain. Sources were T cells, B-cell-depleted T cells, or PBMCs; the material itself was cDNA or gDNA.

The CDR3 spans 18 residues. The junction had 19 bases not matched to a gene; V was cut back by 8 bases and J by 6 bases. CDR1 and CDR2 from the germline V gene are MNHEY and SMNVEV (reference sequence). Per the original methods: Scientists estimated how many nucleated cells there were by amplifying reference gene primers. Generated by immunoSEQ multiplex PCR, the TCRdb table keeps only in-frame clones and is missing some. That table furnishes V, J and clone size, whereas the DNA furnished D and trimming. The sample lists 60,000 to 85,000 clones, about 88% occurring once. Sequenced sample: peripheral blood. This sequence originates from a woman in her fifties or sixties with active COVID-19. The chain is built from TRBV27 and TRBJ2-1, with 10 nucleotides matching TRBD2. The CDR3 protein is CASGRRDLGLAVGNEQFF. CDR3 nucleotide sequence: TGTGCCAGCGGACGCCGGGACCTCGGACTAGCGGTTGGCAATGAGCAGTTCTTC.